This T cell receptor beta chain was identified in a study of T cell clones after liver transplantation. Some clones are missing from TCRdb's copy, which holds only in-frame ones; the method was immunoSEQ multiplex PCR. Here the sample spans 70,000 to 85,000 clones, 80% being singletons. The germline gives CDR1 SGHTA, CDR2 FQGNSA. The CDR3 extends over 13 amino acids. V lost 2 bases and J 2 bases, leaving 1 base between the germline ends. The TCR originated in a human donor who received a liver transplant. The input for sequencing was CD4+ T cells from blood, taken before liver transplant. The genes are TRBV7-2 and TRBJ2-6; D gene unclear. The CDR3 protein is CASSLTGANVLTF. DNA of the CDR3: TGTGCCAGCAGCTTAACTGGGGCCAACGTCCTGACTTTC.